This entry describes one TCR beta chain. Per the germline V gene, CDR1 is SGHDT and CDR2 is YYEEEE. The V gene lost 0 bases and the J gene lost 10 bases, with 13 bases spanning the gap. This CDR3 has 13 residues. The data stem from a study of T cell changes during pregnancy in multiple sclerosis. Sequencing was performed with immunoSEQ multiplex PCR; in TCRdb, only in-frame clones are kept and a portion is missing. The table has around 56,000 clones, approximately 89% seen once. The origin of this receptor is a female donor with multiple sclerosis, enrolled in a pregnancy study. This material consisted of peripheral blood, taken after pregnancy. The rearrangement joins TRBV5-6 to TRBJ1-1; a weak D match, TRBD1 (5 bases). The CDR3 DNA reads as TGTGCCAGCAGCTTGGATTCGGGGGTCGGAGCTTTCTTT. Translation gives CASSLDSGVGAFF.